The 28 T cell receptor beta chains listed next were all sequenced from one sample in a study of neurological immune-mediated disorders. In TCRdb, the 5' RACE reads were re-called with MiXCR into one record per CDR3 protein. The sample contains approximately 130,000 distinct CDR3 sequences, roughly 3.2% of which appear only once. The material sequenced was PBMCs. The origin of the receptors is a woman under 40 with multiple sclerosis.

This clonotype was seen at least ten times. The chain couples TRBV5-1 to TRBJ1-4; maybe TRBD1 (5 bases). V lost 4 bases and J lost 3, with 10 bases in between. The CDR3 runs 14 residues. From germline, CDR1 is SGHRS and CDR2 YFSETQ. The CDR3 protein is CASSRGEANEKLFF. CDR3 nucleotides: TGCGCCAGCAGCCGGGGGGAGGCTAATGAAAAACTGTTTTTT.

This clonotype was seen at least ten times. The rearrangement joins TRBV12-3 or TRBV12-4 to TRBJ2-3; perhaps TRBD1 as D (6 bases). Trimming removed 5 bases from V and 1 base from J, with 13 bases in between. The CDR3 has 15 amino acids. CDR3 sequence (DNA): TGTGCCAGCAGTCCCCAAGGGGGACGCACAGATACGCAGTATTTT. Amino acid sequence: CASSPQGGRTDTQYF.

This clonotype has at least ten counts. The V gene is TRBV12-3 or TRBV12-4, the J gene TRBJ2-5; D uncertain. The CDR3 extends over 13 amino acids. The ends were cut back, 3 bases at V and 2 bases at J, with 7 bases in the middle. CDR3 amino acids: CASSFRLQETQYF. The CDR3 DNA follows: TGTGCCAGCAGTTTCCGGCTTCAAGAGACCCAGTACTTC.

In its sample, this clonotype was seen many times. V is TRBV5-1 and J is TRBJ1-4, with D possibly being TRBD1 (5 bases). Germline V gene lookup returns CDR1 SGHRS and CDR2 YFSETQ. CDR3 size: 14 residues. The ends were cut back, 0 bases at V and 11 bases at J, with 14 bases in the middle. The CDR3: CASSLVGLSAKLFF. As DNA, the CDR3 is TGCGCCAGCAGCTTGGTGGGACTATCGGCGAAACTGTTTTTT.

This clonotype was seen ten or more times. This chain connects TRBV6-2 or TRBV6-3 to TRBJ1-1, with D possibly matching TRBD1 (5 bases). Germline V gene sequence: CDR1 MNHEY, CDR2 SVGEGT. There are 14 residues in the CDR3. The V end was cut by 10 bases, the J end by 2 bases, with 17 bases between. CDR3 bases: TGTGCCACCCGGGAGGACGGGACCAACACTGAAGCTTTCTTT. It codes for CATREDGTNTEAFF.

The gene calls are TRBV5-1 and TRBJ2-5; TRBD1 or TRBD2 may be the D gene (6 bases each). The germline V gene has CDR1 SGHRS and CDR2 YFSETQ. V was pared by 1 base and J by 2 bases, with 18 bases between. This CDR3 is 17 amino acids long. This CDR3 is CASSLWLRGGPQETQYF. CDR3 nucleotides: TGCGCCAGCAGCTTGTGGCTCCGAGGGGGGCCTCAAGAGACCCAGTACTTC.

This clonotype has a count of ten or more. The chain links TRBV20-1 to TRBJ2-3; 10 nucleotides line up with TRBD2. Germline V gene sequence: CDR1 DFQATT, CDR2 SNEGSKA (reference sequence). The CDR3 length is 16 residues. The V gene end was trimmed by 2 bases and the J gene end by 3 bases; junction bases not matched to a gene: 8. As DNA, the CDR3 is TGCAGTGCTAGACCGTCCTCTAGCGGGAGAACAGATACGCAGTATTTT. Protein: CSARPSSSGRTDTQYF.

This clonotype was seen many times. The chain uses TRBV12-3 or TRBV12-4 and TRBJ2-5, with D possibly matching TRBD2 (7 bases). Trimming stripped 7 bases from V and 5 bases from J, with 23 bases between. The CDR3 has 16 amino acids. The CDR3 coding sequence is TGTGCCAGCAACCGCGGGGGCTCGCCTCCGGCGGAGACCCAGTACTTC. Translating it yields CASNRGGSPPAETQYF.

This clonotype was detected many times. The chain couples TRBV27 to TRBJ1-1; the match to TRBD1 covers 7 bases. Germline trimming cut 5 bases from V and 5 bases from J; bases unmatched to any gene: 8. Germline lookup yields CDR1 MNHEY and CDR2 SMNVEV (reference sequence). CDR3 length: 14 residues. The chain's CDR3 is CASSPRDSATEAFF. In DNA, the CDR3 is TGTGCCAGCAGTCCTCGGGACAGTGCTACTGAAGCTTTCTTT.

In its sample, this clonotype was seen many times. The chain combines TRBV12-3 or TRBV12-4 with TRBJ2-3; D uncertain. This CDR3 spans 12 amino acids. Trimming took off 6 bases at V and 2 bases at J, with 6 bases between the two ends. The CDR3 DNA sequence: TGTGCCAGCAGCGACGACACAGATACGCAGTATTTT. Translated, it gives CASSDDTDTQYF.

This clonotype has a count of ten or more. The chain carries TRBV7-2 and TRBJ2-2, with D maybe TRBD2 (6 bases). The CDR3 runs to 15 residues. Deletions cut 2 bases from V and 4 bases from J, with 11 bases between. Germline V gene sequence: CDR1 SGHTA, CDR2 FQGNSA. This CDR3 is CASSLRGKGTGELFF. The DNA of the CDR3 is TGTGCCAGCAGCTTACGGGGGAAGGGCACCGGGGAGCTGTTTTTT.

The chain recombines TRBV20-1 with TRBJ2-7; a weak D match, TRBD2 (6 bases). Germline CDR1 DFQATT, CDR2 SNEGSKA (reference sequence). With 1 base removed from V and 5 bases from J, the gap between germline ends came to 15 bases. The CDR3 is made up of 14 amino acids. Written as DNA, the CDR3 is TGCAGTGCTAGAGTTTCCGGGAGTCTCCACGAGCAGTACTTC. This translates into CSARVSGSLHEQYF.

This clonotype was observed many times. The chain has TRBV7-2 and TRBJ2-7; 9 bases line up with TRBD2. The CDR3 spans 13 residues. CDR1 and CDR2 from the germline V gene are SGHTA and FQGNSA. Trimming at V came to 7 bases and at J to 11 bases, leaving 12 bases not matched to a gene. CDR3 DNA: TGTGCCAGCAATGGGGTAGCGGGGGATACTAAGTACTTC. Translated: CASNGVAGDTKYF.

This clonotype came up many times. The chain carries TRBV29-1 and TRBJ2-5; TRBD1 matches 12 bases. The germline CDR1 and CDR2 sequences are SQVTM and ANQGSEA. The CDR3 sequence is 14 residues long. V trimming: 5 bases; J trimming: 5 bases; junction bases outside the gene matches: 6. DNA of the CDR3: TGCAGCGTTCGGGACAGGGGGCTCCTCGAGACCCAGTACTTC. Protein: CSVRDRGLLETQYF.

This clonotype has ten or more counts. The chain is built from TRBV7-2 and TRBJ1-2; D possibly corresponds to TRBD1 (5 bases). Between the trimmed V and J ends, which lost 1 base and 6 bases, there was a span of 12 bases. The CDR3 is made up of 14 amino acids. Looked up from germline, CDR1 is SGHTA and CDR2 is FQGNSA. CDR3: CASSLEGSRHGYTF. CDR3 nucleotide sequence: TGTGCCAGCAGCTTAGAGGGGTCACGACATGGCTACACCTTC.

This clonotype was seen repeatedly, ten times or more. V usage is TRBV5-1 and J usage is TRBJ1-1; D is undetermined. Germline V gene data show CDR1 as SGHRS and CDR2 as YFSETQ. The CDR3 contains 14 residues. Trimming took 3 bases from V and 0 from J, leaving 9 bases between them. CDR3: CASSSIIMNTEAFF. CDR3 DNA: TGCGCCAGCAGCTCGATAATTATGAACACTGAAGCTTTCTTT.

This clonotype was detected many times. The rearrangement uses TRBV12-3 or TRBV12-4 and TRBJ1-1, with TRBD1 as a possible D gene (5 bases). The CDR3 covers 15 residues. Deletions cut 6 bases from V and 5 bases from J, with 19 bases between. CDR3 sequence: CASSLGGAPSTEAFF. CDR3 DNA: TGTGCCAGCAGCCTGGGTGGGGCGCCGAGTACTGAAGCTTTCTTT.

This clonotype was counted ten times or more. The CDR3 nucleotides read TGCGCCAGCAGTATAGTCGTCTCCACCGGGGAGCTGTTTTTT. Its protein product is CASSIVVSTGELFF. The chain combines TRBV4-1 with TRBJ2-2; no firm D call. The V end was cut by 6 bases, the J end by 4 bases, with 12 bases between. This CDR3 is built from 14 residues. Germline V lookup: CDR1 MGHRA, CDR2 YSYEKL.

The sample holds many counts of this clonotype. The CDR3 sequence: CASSLYGMDGYTF. CDR3 DNA sequence: TGTGCCAGCAGCTTGTACGGGATGGATGGCTACACCTTC. This sequence joins TRBV5-5 and TRBJ1-2; D is uncertain. V lost 1 base, J lost 6 bases, and 10 bases lay in between. CDR3 length equals 13 residues. The germline V gene encodes CDR1 SGHKS and CDR2 YYEKEE (reference sequence).

This clonotype has just a few counts. The chain joins TRBV5-1 to TRBJ2-7; D is unresolved. CDR3 size: 14 residues. V lost 4 bases to trimming and J lost 0 bases, with 11 bases between them. CDR1 SGHRS and CDR2 YFSETQ come from the germline V gene. CDR3 amino acids: CASSASRSSYEQYF. DNA of the CDR3: TGCGCCAGCAGCGCCAGCAGGAGCTCCTACGAGCAGTACTTC.

This clonotype was recorded at least ten times. The chain employs TRBV7-2 and TRBJ2-7; D is unclear. The V gene lost 5 bases and the J gene lost 5 bases, with 10 bases spanning the gap. The germline CDR1 and CDR2 sequences are SGHTA and FQGNSA. The CDR3 runs 12 residues. The CDR3 sequence: CASSVDGHEQYF. The CDR3 DNA is TGTGCCAGCAGCGTGGACGGGCACGAGCAGTACTTC.

V gene TRBV3-1 combines with J gene TRBJ2-7; the D is unclear. Germline CDR1 reads LGHDT; CDR2 reads YNNKEL (reference sequence). The CDR3 loop spans 11 amino acids. Trimming took off 3 bases at V and 8 bases at J, with 8 bases between the two ends. CDR3 region: CASSHSNQQYF. DNA for the CDR3: TGTGCCAGCAGCCATAGTAACCAGCAGTACTTC.

The V gene is TRBV5-1, the J gene TRBJ2-7; TRBD1 matches at 7 bases. From germline, CDR1 is SGHRS and CDR2 YFSETQ. Trimming at V came to 4 bases and at J to 3 bases, leaving 10 bases not matched to a gene. The CDR3 has 15 residues. The CDR3 coding sequence is TGCGCCAGCAGCGGCCACAGGGGCTACGACTACGAGCAGTACTTC. Amino acid sequence: CASSGHRGYDYEQYF.

This clonotype was observed many times. The J gene is TRBJ2-7, the V gene TRBV10-1, with D perhaps assigned TRBD1 or TRBD2 (6 bases each). The CDR3 runs to 16 residues. V dropped 7 bases and J dropped 5 bases, with 24 bases sitting between them. Germline CDR1 is WNHNN and CDR2 is SYGVQD (reference sequence). CDR3 loop: CASTRHSGAVSHEQYF. As DNA, the CDR3 is TGCGCCAGCACCAGACACTCGGGGGCGGTTTCCCACGAGCAGTACTTC.

On this clonotype: A much larger clone lies a single base off, so this may be a read error. J is TRBJ2-7 and V is TRBV29-1; D perhaps matches TRBD1 (6 bases). Germline loops: CDR1 SQVTM, CDR2 ANQGSEA. V lost 5 bases and J lost 0, with 14 bases in between. The CDR3 spans 14 residues. CDR3 bases: TGCAGCGTTCGATACCAGGGGAGCTCCTACGAGCAGTACTTC. Its translation is CSVRYQGSSYEQYF.

This clonotype was counted many times. The V and J genes are TRBV20-1 and TRBJ2-2, with TRBD1 as a possible D gene (6 bases). Germline V gene lookup returns CDR1 DFQATT and CDR2 SNEGSKA (reference sequence). Trimming cost V 6 bases and J 0 bases, with 17 bases left between them. The CDR3 sequence is 16 residues long. CDR3 in DNA: TGCAGTGCCCACATAGGGGGTTTCGCGAACACCGGGGAGCTGTTTTTT. Translated: CSAHIGGFANTGELFF.

At least ten counts were recorded for this clonotype. The J gene is TRBJ2-2, the V gene TRBV5-1; D might be TRBD1 (6 bases). The CDR3 covers 12 residues. The V end lost 4 bases, the J end lost 7 bases, and 8 bases lay between the germline ends. Germline loops: CDR1 SGHRS, CDR2 YFSETQ. The CDR3 DNA reads as TGCGCCAGCAGCCTGGACAGCGGGGAGCTGTTTTTT. It is translated as CASSLDSGELFF. The variable domain in full, completed from reference TRBV5-1 and TRBJ2-2, reads KAGVTQTPRYLIKTRGQQVTLSCSPISGHRSVSWYQQTPGQGLQFLFEYFSETQRNKGNFPGRFSGRQFSNSRSEMNVSTLELGDSALYLCASSLDSGELFFGEGSRLTVL.

In this sample, this clonotype turned up many times. This sequence joins TRBV20-1 and TRBJ1-2; 9 positions agree with TRBD1. V lost 6 bases to trimming and J lost 7 bases; unmatched junction nucleotides: 9. This CDR3 comprises 13 residues. The germline V gene encodes CDR1 DFQATT and CDR2 SNEGSKA (reference sequence). The CDR3 DNA reads TGCAGTGCCTCGGGACAGGGAGGGAGTGGCTACACCTTC. This gives the protein CSASGQGGSGYTF.